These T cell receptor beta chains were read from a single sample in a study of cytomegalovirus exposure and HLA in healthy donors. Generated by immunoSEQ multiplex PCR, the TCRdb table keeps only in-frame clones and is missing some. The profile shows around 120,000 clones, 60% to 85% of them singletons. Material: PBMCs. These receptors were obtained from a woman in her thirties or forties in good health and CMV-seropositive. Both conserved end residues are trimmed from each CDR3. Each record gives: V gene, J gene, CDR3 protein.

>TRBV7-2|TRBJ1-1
ASSSGTALQNTEAF
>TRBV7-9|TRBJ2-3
ASSLGGGRSTDTQY
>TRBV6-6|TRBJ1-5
ASTKQGNQPQH
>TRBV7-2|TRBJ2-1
ASSSQGAGFNEQF
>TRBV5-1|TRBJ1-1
ASSSGNTEAF
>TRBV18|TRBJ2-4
ASSPGAAKNIQY
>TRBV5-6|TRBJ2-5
ASSLSGQALYLY
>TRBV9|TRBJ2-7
ASSVEEGDEQY
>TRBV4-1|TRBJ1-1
ASSQGLGGRWPNTEAF
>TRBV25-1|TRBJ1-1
ASSEQGGTEAF
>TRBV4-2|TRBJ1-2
ASSQDRGQGYGYT
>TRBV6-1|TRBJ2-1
ASSDRTSGISGRYNEQF
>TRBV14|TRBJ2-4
ASAGLAGVGLY
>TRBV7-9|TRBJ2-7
ASSLSDRSNEQY
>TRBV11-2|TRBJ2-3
ASSPGQLSTDTQY
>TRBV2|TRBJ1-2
ASMGEVLGYGYT
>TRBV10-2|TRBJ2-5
ASGGQVGETQY
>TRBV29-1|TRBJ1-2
SVGMDAGVDGYT
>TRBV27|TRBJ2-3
ASSWGRGTDTQY
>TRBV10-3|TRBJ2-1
AISESMGGQGYNEQF
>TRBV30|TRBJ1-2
AWRTVTYGYT
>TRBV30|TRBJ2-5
AWSDGGEETQY